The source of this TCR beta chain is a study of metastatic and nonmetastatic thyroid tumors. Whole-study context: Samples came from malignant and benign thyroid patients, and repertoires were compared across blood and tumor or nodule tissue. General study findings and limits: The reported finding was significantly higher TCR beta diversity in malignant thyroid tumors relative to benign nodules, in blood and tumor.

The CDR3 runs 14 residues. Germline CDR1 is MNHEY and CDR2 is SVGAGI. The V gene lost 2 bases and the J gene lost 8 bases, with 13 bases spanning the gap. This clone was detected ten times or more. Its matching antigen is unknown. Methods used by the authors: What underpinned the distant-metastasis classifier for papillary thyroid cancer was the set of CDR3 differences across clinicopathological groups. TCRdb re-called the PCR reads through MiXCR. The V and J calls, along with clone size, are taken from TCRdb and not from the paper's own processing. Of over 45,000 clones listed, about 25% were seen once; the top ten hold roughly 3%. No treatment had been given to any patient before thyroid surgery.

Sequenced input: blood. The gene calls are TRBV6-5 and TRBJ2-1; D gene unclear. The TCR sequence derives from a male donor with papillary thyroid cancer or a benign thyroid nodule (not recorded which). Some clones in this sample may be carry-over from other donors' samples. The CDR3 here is CASSYKDPSDEQFF. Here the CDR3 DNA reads TGTGCCAGCAGTTACAAGGACCCGAGCGATGAGCAGTTCTTC.